The 16 T cell receptor beta chains below were found in one sample sequenced in a study of regulatory T cells in long-lasting Graves disease. Stated time point: newly diagnosed GD, antithyroid drugs for less than 3 months. There was RNA extracted from PBMCs, and the TCR library was made from it. CDR3-region Arm-PCR and iRepertoire HTBI primers produced the TCR beta libraries. MiXCR was run by TCRdb on the multiplex PCR reads, yielding one entry per CDR3 protein. The table records under 300,000 distinct CDR3 sequences, 20% of them present only once. Sequenced here: peripheral blood mononuclear cells (PBMCs), sampled at new diagnosis, from a patient treated with antithyroid drugs. Every receptor here comes from a female donor with Graves disease.

This clonotype was picked up many times. The rearrangement uses TRBV3-1 and TRBJ2-2, with D perhaps being TRBD1 or TRBD2 (5 bases each). The V end lost 0 bases, the J end lost 3 bases, and 14 bases lay between the germline ends. This CDR3 comprises 17 residues. The germline V gene has CDR1 LGHDT and CDR2 YNNKEL (reference sequence). CDR3 bases: TGTGCCAGCAGCCAAGATTGGCATCGAGGGGACACCGGGGAGCTGTTTTTT. Its protein product is CASSQDWHRGDTGELFF.

The rearrangement links TRBV4-1 to TRBJ2-7, with D possibly being TRBD1 or TRBD2 (7 bases each). Germline V gene data show CDR1 as MGHRA and CDR2 as YSYEKL. Trimming stripped 2 bases from V and 1 base from J, with 18 bases between. There are 17 residues in the CDR3. The CDR3, as DNA: TGCGCCAGCAGCCAACCCAAGACAGGGACTAAGTCCTACGAGCAGTACTTC. Protein product: CASSQPKTGTKSYEQYF.

There are many counts of this clonotype. This sequence joins TRBV6-5 and TRBJ2-7, with D perhaps TRBD1 or TRBD2 (5 bases each). Trimming took off 4 bases at V and 6 bases at J, with 16 bases between the two ends. The V gene's germline CDR1 is MNHEY and CDR2 SVGAGI. The CDR3 contains 14 residues. CDR3 protein: CASSLAGTPGEQYF. CDR3 coding DNA: TGTGCCAGCAGTTTAGCAGGGACCCCCGGCGAGCAGTACTTC.

The chain couples TRBV5-4 to TRBJ1-4; D unresolved. V lost 7 bases and J lost 7, with 20 bases in between. This CDR3 is 15 amino acids long. The germline V gene has CDR1 SGHNT and CDR2 YYREEE (reference sequence). The CDR3 DNA follows: TGTGCCAGCTCGAACCACACGACAAGGGTTGAAAAACTGTTTTTT. This sequence encodes CASSNHTTRVEKLFF.

Concerning this clonotype itself: Germline and junction disagree at one end, which may indicate a read error. In DNA form, the CDR3 reads TGTACCAGCAGGTCGGGACAGATTAATGAAAAACTGTTTTTT. Its translation: CTSRSGQINEKLFF. This chain links TRBV28 with TRBJ1-4; 7 bases map to TRBD1. The CDR3 is 14 residues long. Germline-derived CDR1 and CDR2 are MDHEN and SYDVKM. Using reference TRBV28 and TRBJ1-4 for the parts outside the CDR3, the full variable domain is DVKVTQSSRYLVKRTGEKVFLECVQDMDHENMFWYRQDPGLGLRLIYFSYDVKMKEKGDIPEGYSVSREKKERFSLILESASTNQTSMYLCTSRSGQINEKLFFGSGTQLSVL.

This chain uses TRBV12-3 or TRBV12-4 with TRBJ1-6; D not resolved. Trimming took off 7 bases at V and 11 bases at J, with 15 bases between the two ends. The CDR3 is 13 residues long. CDR3 sequence (DNA): TGTGCCAGCATGATCGGTACACAAGCACCCCTCCACTTT. Protein sequence: CASMIGTQAPLHF.

This clonotype was counted at least ten times. This chain joins TRBV11-2 and TRBJ2-7, with 9 bases matching TRBD1. CDR1 SGHAT and CDR2 FQNNGV come from the germline V gene. This CDR3 is built from 16 residues. After removal of 0 bases from V and 1 base from J, the junction contained 4 bases not matched to a gene. In DNA, the CDR3 is TGTGCCAGCAGCTTAGATCCCGGGACAGGGTCCTACGAGCAGTACTTC. It specifies CASSLDPGTGSYEQYF.

The chain has TRBV6-1 and TRBJ1-2; tentative D call: TRBD1 (5 bases). Germline CDR1 and CDR2: MNHNS and SASEGT. CDR3 length equals 14 residues. V gave up 3 bases and J gave up 7 bases, with 15 bases separating them. The CDR3 nucleotides read TGTGCCAGCAGTGATAGCGGCAGGGCCGGTGGCTACACCTTC. This codes for CASSDSGRAGGYTF.

The CDR3 loop reads CASSGRQYSNQPQHF. The CDR3 bases are TGTGCCAGTAGTGGCCGACAATATAGCAATCAGCCCCAGCATTTT. V usage is TRBV19 and J usage is TRBJ1-5; D unresolved. The ends were cut back, 5 bases at V and 0 bases at J, with 11 bases in the middle. This CDR3 contains 15 residues. Germline CDR1 LNHDA, CDR2 SQIVND (reference sequence).

The table lists this clonotype with a few counts. The chain has TRBV14 and TRBJ2-1; D possibly uses TRBD1 or TRBD2 (6 bases each). The CDR3 has 15 amino acids. Trimming stripped 0 bases from V and 7 bases from J, with 13 bases between. Germline lookup yields CDR1 SGHDN and CDR2 FVKESK. DNA of the CDR3: TGTGCCAGCAGCCAAGATCTTGTAGGGGGGAATGAGCAGTTCTTC. Protein: CASSQDLVGGNEQFF.

The table lists this clonotype with a count of one. A read error likely explains this, since a far larger clone differs by one base. J is TRBJ2-1 and V is TRBV3-2; TRBD2 reflects the table's D call only, with no check against the DNA. TRBV3-2 is assigned pseudogene status. The CDR3 covers 12 residues. CDR3 in amino acids: CASSRGDNELFF. DNA of the CDR3: TGTGCCAGCAGCCGGGGAGACAATGAGCTGTTCTTC.

This clonotype showed up just a few times. The chain has TRBV5-1 and TRBJ2-2; D is unclear. Germline V lookup: CDR1 SGHRS, CDR2 YFSETQ. The CDR3 runs 13 residues. The germline V and J ends were trimmed by 4 bases and 6 bases, with 10 bases remaining between them. CDR3 DNA sequence: TGCGCCAGCAGCCCCCAGTTGTCCGGGGAGCTGTTTTTT. Its translation: CASSPQLSGELFF.

This clonotype was counted ten times or more. The V and J genes are TRBV10-2 and TRBJ2-3, with D perhaps given as TRBD1 or TRBD2 (5 bases each). The CDR3 contains 15 residues. Germline CDR1 and CDR2: WSHSY and SAAADI. V lost 8 bases and J lost 4, with 19 bases in between. The CDR3 DNA reads TGCGCCAGCGGGGAAGGGGAACTCGGGGCAGATACGCAGTATTTT. Protein product: CASGEGELGADTQYF.

This clonotype was detected ten times or more. The chain carries TRBV20-1 and TRBJ2-5; 9 nucleotides agree with TRBD2. With V trimmed by 5 bases and J by 1 base, 5 bases remained unmatched. The CDR3 runs 14 residues. The germline gives CDR1 DFQATT, CDR2 SNEGSKA (reference sequence). Here the CDR3 reads CSACKREAQETQYF. In DNA form, the CDR3 reads TGCAGTGCTTGTAAGCGGGAGGCCCAAGAGACCCAGTACTTC.

The rearrangement uses TRBV19 and TRBJ2-3; D unresolved. The ends were cut back, 6 bases at V and 2 bases at J, with 12 bases in the middle. Per germline, CDR1 LNHDA and CDR2 SQIVND (reference sequence). The CDR3 consists of 14 residues. The CDR3 nucleotides are TGTGCCAGTAGACCCTTGGACGACACAGATACGCAGTATTTT. It encodes CASRPLDDTDTQYF.

The sample holds many counts of this clonotype. This chain links TRBV6-1 with TRBJ2-1; TRBD2 matches 9 bases. The V segment lost 7 bases and the J segment 4 bases; nucleotides outside the gene matches: 5. The germline gives CDR1 MNHNS, CDR2 SASEGT. The CDR3 contains 14 residues. The CDR3 loop is CASKTAGGYNEQFF. The CDR3 nucleotides read TGTGCCAGCAAGACGGCGGGAGGGTACAATGAGCAGTTCTTC.